This section outlines one TCR beta chain sequence together with its context. Its target is unknown. Investigators spread the genomic DNA of each subset evenly over several immunoSEQ plates. Measured with immunoSEQ multiplex PCR; TCRdb has only the in-frame clones, and not every one. The repertoire has hundreds of thousands of clones, around 67% of them found once; the top ten carry 1.5% to 2%. These data originate in a study of shared clonotypes between healthy human individuals. Whole-study results and caveats: Memory subsets generally showed smaller estimated richness than naive subsets did. Limitation of the genetic and exposure-history diversity represented came from the few donors. Shared across several donors were around 5% of the naive CD4 clonotypes.

Looked up from germline, CDR1 is LNHNV and CDR2 is YYDKDF (reference sequence). This CDR3 is built from 16 residues. Losses at the gene ends were 0 bases for V and 3 bases for J; bases not matched to a gene: 6. The rearrangement links TRBV15 to TRBJ2-3; 7 bases fit TRBD1. Material for sequencing was memory CD4+ T cells sorted from blood. The subset is: CD45RA-negative fraction. The sequence derives from a young woman in good health. In DNA form, the CDR3 reads TGTGCCACCAGCAGAGAGAGGGGGCGCTTGACAGATACGCAGTATTTT. Translated, it gives CATSRERGRLTDTQYF.